This TCR beta chain was recorded in a study of OX40 agonist ivuxolimab in advanced cancers. Study findings and constraints: Clonal expansion was seen in CD4+ and CD8+ blood T cells by week 6 at 0.1 to 3.0 mg/kg.

TCRdb's table, derived via immunoSEQ multiplex PCR, lists solely in-frame clones and lacks some. The table lists some 70,000 clones, roughly 90% of them singletons. The CDR3 sequence is 16 residues long. Germline V gene lookup returns CDR1 SGHVS and CDR2 FNYEAQ. V was pared by 3 bases and J by 4 bases, with 18 bases between. Comments on this clone: The antigen is unknown.

The V gene is TRBV7-6, the J gene TRBJ2-5; D is perhaps TRBD1 or TRBD2 (6 bases each). The receptor's source is an adult with an advanced solid tumor such as melanoma, head and neck, liver or kidney cancer. The specimen was CD4+ or CD8+ T cells sorted from blood, collected in a trial of the OX40 agonist ivuxolimab. The CDR3 nucleotides are TGTGCCAGCAGCTTCGGAGGGAACAGGGTGGGAGAGACCCAGTACTTC. This gives the protein CASSFGGNRVGETQYF.